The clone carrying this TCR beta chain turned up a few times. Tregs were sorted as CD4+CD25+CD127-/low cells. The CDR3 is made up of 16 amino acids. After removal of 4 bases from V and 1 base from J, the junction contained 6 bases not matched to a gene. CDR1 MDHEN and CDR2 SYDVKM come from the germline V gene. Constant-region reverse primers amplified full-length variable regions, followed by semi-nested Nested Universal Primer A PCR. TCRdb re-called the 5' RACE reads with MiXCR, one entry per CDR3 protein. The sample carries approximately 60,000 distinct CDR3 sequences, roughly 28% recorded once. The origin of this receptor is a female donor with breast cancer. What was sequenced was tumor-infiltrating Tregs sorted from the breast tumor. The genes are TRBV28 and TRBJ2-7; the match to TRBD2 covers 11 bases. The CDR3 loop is CASSSFTSGRSYEQYF. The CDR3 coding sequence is TGTGCCAGCAGTTCCTTTACTAGCGGGAGATCCTACGAGCAGTACTTC.